These 26 T cell receptor beta chains share one sample of origin, sequenced in a study of T cells in Graves' hyperthyroidism and ophthalmopathy (dated by TCRdb to about 2019). Library creation used multiplex PCR. Sequencing instrument: Illumina HiSeq 2000. The TCR beta CDR3 regions were amplified from the RNA transcripts. A first-round RT-PCR of the TCR CDR3 used the HTBI primer set with the Qiagen OneStep RT-PCR kit. TCRdb reworked the public reads: Q25 trimming with fastp, MiXCR clone assembly, productive beta chains retained. Merged by CDR3 protein, the rows form single entries marked with the most common genes and DNA. The sample includes a few hundred thousand distinct CDR3 sequences, with around 21% observed a single time. The top ten clonotypes cover approximately 26% of the sample. The sample consisted of blood. All receptors come from a man younger than 30 with Graves' hyperthyroidism.

This clonotype was seen once. V usage is TRBV15 and J usage is TRBJ1-2, with 8 bases that match TRBD1. From germline, CDR1 is LNHNV and CDR2 YYDKDF (reference sequence). The trim removed 8 bases at V and 5 bases at J, leaving 4 bases unmatched. The CDR3 is 12 residues long. This chain's CDR3 is CATADRDYGYTF. For the CDR3, the DNA is TGTGCCACCGCGGACAGGGATTATGGCTACACCTTC.

This rearrangement joins TRBV7-2 to TRBJ2-5, with 7 nucleotides matching TRBD2. This CDR3 is 15 amino acids long. Germline loops: CDR1 SGHTA, CDR2 FQGNSA. Unmatched junction bases numbered 5, after V lost 1 base and J lost 3 bases. This chain's CDR3 is CASSLVVGGKETQYF. The CDR3, as DNA: TGTGCCAGCAGCTTAGTCGTGGGGGGGAAAGAGACCCAGTACTTC.

This clonotype came up many times. The chain has TRBV28 and TRBJ1-2, with D possibly matching TRBD1 (5 bases). The CDR3 runs 13 residues. CDR1 and CDR2 (germline): MDHEN, SYDVKM. The V and J ends lost 6 bases and 5 bases respectively, with 13 bases between them. CDR3 sequence (DNA): TGTGCCAGCAGATCGACAGAGATTTATGGCTACACCTTC. Its protein product is CASRSTEIYGYTF.

This clonotype was detected many times. The CDR3 sequence: CASSSTRRNTEAFF. The CDR3 DNA reads as TGTGCCAGCAGTTCGACAAGGAGGAACACTGAAGCTTTCTTT. V is TRBV27 and J is TRBJ1-1; D not certain. The germline V gene has CDR1 MNHEY and CDR2 SMNVEV (reference sequence). V lost 4 bases to trimming and J lost 1 base, with 10 bases between them. There are 14 residues in the CDR3.

This clonotype was detected ten times or more. The J gene is TRBJ2-7, the V gene TRBV5-1; tentatively, D is TRBD1 or TRBD2 (5 bases each). Looked up from germline, CDR1 is SGHRS and CDR2 is YFSETQ. The V gene lost 0 bases and the J gene lost 5 bases, with 15 bases spanning the gap. This CDR3 contains 15 residues. Written as DNA, the CDR3 is TGCGCCAGCAGCTTGGACGGGGCACTGAGCGACGAGCAGTACTTC. It is translated as CASSLDGALSDEQYF.

In this sample, this clonotype turned up many times. This chain links TRBV6-1 with TRBJ2-7; 7 nucleotides line up with TRBD1. The CDR3 totals 15 residues. Germline CDR1 and CDR2: MNHNS and SASEGT. Unmatched junction bases numbered 5, after V lost 0 bases and J lost 3 bases. The CDR3 DNA sequence: TGTGCCAGCAGTGAAGCTGTCTGGACAGGCTACGAGCAGTACTTC. This translates into CASSEAVWTGYEQYF.

CDR3 residues: CASSAEWNTEAFF. The DNA for the CDR3 is TGTGCCAGCAGCGCTGAGTGGAACACTGAAGCTTTCTTT. The chain links TRBV7-2 to TRBJ1-1; D uncertain. V was trimmed by 5 bases and J by 1 base, leaving 8 bases between them. The CDR3 covers 13 residues. The V gene's germline CDR1 is SGHTA and CDR2 FQGNSA.

This clonotype was seen a single time. The chain couples TRBV5-1 to TRBJ2-6; D perhaps matches TRBD1 (6 bases). Trimming took 4 bases from V and 4 from J, leaving 18 bases between them. The CDR3 covers 17 residues. Germline CDR1 and CDR2: SGHRS and YFSETQ. The CDR3 is CASSPGQGTPGANVLTF. For the CDR3, the DNA is TGCGCCAGCAGCCCGGGGCAGGGGACCCCAGGGGCCAACGTCCTGACTTTC. Supplemented by reference TRBV5-1 and TRBJ2-6, the full variable domain reads KAGVTQTPRYLIKTRGQQVTLSCSPISGHRSVSWYQQTPGQGLQFLFEYFSETQRNKGNFPGRFSGRQFSNSRSEMNVSTLELGDSALYLCASSPGQGTPGANVLTFGAGSRLTVL.

The gene calls are TRBV20-1 and TRBJ1-5; 7 bases map to TRBD1. Germline V gives CDR1 DFQATT, CDR2 SNEGSKA (reference sequence). The junction had 9 bases not matched to a gene; V was cut back by 1 base and J by 6 bases. The CDR3 spans 15 residues. The CDR3 region is CSARATGRGRQPQHF. Written as DNA, the CDR3 is TGCAGTGCTAGAGCGACAGGGAGGGGTCGTCAGCCCCAGCATTTT.

This clonotype has a count of ten or more. The rearrangement links TRBV12-3 or TRBV12-4 to TRBJ1-5; no definite D call. V shed 7 bases and J shed 5 bases, with 15 bases lying between them. CDR3 length: 14 amino acids. CDR3 in DNA: TGTGCCAGCACCCCATCCATGAGCGATCAGCCCCAGCATTTT. Its translation is CASTPSMSDQPQHF.

This clonotype came up a few times. The chain combines TRBV28 with TRBJ1-6; D gene ambiguous. V lost 2 bases, J lost 9 bases, and 8 bases lay in between. Germline assignment: CDR1 MDHEN and CDR2 SYDVKM. This CDR3 contains 13 residues. Here the CDR3 DNA reads TGTGCCAGCAGTTTAGACATCCGTTCACCCCTCCACTTT. This gives the protein CASSLDIRSPLHF.

This clonotype was seen repeatedly, ten times or more. V is TRBV11-1 and J is TRBJ2-5; D is possibly TRBD2 (5 bases). The CDR3 is made up of 17 amino acids. Germline CDR1 and CDR2: SGHAT and FQDESV (reference sequence). V lost 7 bases and J 7 bases, leaving 28 bases between the germline ends. This CDR3 reads CASNPSLKDSTGWTQYF. CDR3 in DNA: TGTGCCAGCAACCCGAGCCTCAAGGACTCCACGGGATGGACCCAGTACTTC.

As regards this clonotype: At one end the junction does not follow the germline gene, possibly because of a read error. V usage is TRBV5-1 and J usage is TRBJ2-5; TRBD2 agrees at 11 bases. This CDR3 comprises 16 residues. Germline V lookup: CDR1 SGHRS, CDR2 YFSETQ. CDR3 DNA: TGCGCCAGCGGCTTGATACCTAGCGGGGGGCAAGAGACCCAGTACTTC. It is translated as CASGLIPSGGQETQYF. Filled out from reference TRBV5-1 and TRBJ2-5, the complete variable domain reads KAGVTQTPRYLIKTRGQQVTLSCSPISGHRSVSWYQQTPGQGLQFLFEYFSETQRNKGNFPGRFSGRQFSNSRSEMNVSTLELGDSALYLCASGLIPSGGQETQYFGPGTRLLVL.

This clonotype was seen at least ten times. The J gene is TRBJ1-3, the V gene TRBV29-1, with D unresolved. V was shortened by 1 base and J by 3 bases, with 10 bases between the two germline ends. Germline V gene data show CDR1 as SQVTM and CDR2 as ANQGSEA. The CDR3 is 14 amino acids. CDR3 in DNA: TGCAGCGTTGAAGCACAGCCGCATGGAAACACCATATATTTT. This translates into CSVEAQPHGNTIYF.

This rearrangement joins TRBV4-1 to TRBJ1-1; tentatively, D is TRBD1 (5 bases). This CDR3 is 19 amino acids long. The V gene lost 5 bases and the J gene lost 1 base, with 26 bases spanning the gap. Germline CDR1 and CDR2: MGHRA and YSYEKL. In nucleotides, the CDR3 is TGCGCCAGCAGCTTCCCGAGGGCAGGGAGGGGATACGCGAACACTGAAGCTTTCTTT. Its protein product is CASSFPRAGRGYANTEAFF.

This clonotype came up many times. The V call is TRBV7-2, the J call TRBJ2-7; no firm D call. Trimming left V 5 bases short and J 3 bases short, with 14 bases between. Germline assignment: CDR1 SGHTA and CDR2 FQGNSA. CDR3 length: 14 residues. The CDR3 sequence is CASSLIYGFYEQYF. The CDR3, as DNA: TGTGCCAGCAGCCTTATTTATGGGTTCTACGAGCAGTACTTC.

This clonotype was picked up many times. The chain uses TRBV28 and TRBJ2-7, with TRBD1 as a possible D gene (5 bases). The germline V gene has CDR1 MDHEN and CDR2 SYDVKM. The ends were cut back, 2 bases at V and 8 bases at J, with 16 bases in the middle. The CDR3 runs to 14 residues. The CDR3 sequence: CASSLTRRKDKQYF. CDR3 DNA: TGTGCCAGCAGTTTAACGAGAAGGAAGGACAAGCAGTACTTC.

This rearrangement joins TRBV6-1 to TRBJ1-5; TRBD1 agrees at 9 bases. V lost 5 bases, J lost 3 bases, and 8 bases stayed unmatched. The germline V gene encodes CDR1 MNHNS and CDR2 SASEGT. This CDR3 comprises 16 residues. The CDR3 sequence: CASSPPGTGLNQPQHF. The CDR3 nucleotides are TGTGCCAGCAGTCCACCCGGGACAGGGCTCAATCAGCCCCAGCATTTT.

This clonotype is medium-sized in the sample. The J gene is TRBJ2-7, the V gene TRBV20-1; D may be TRBD2 (5 bases). The germline CDR1 and CDR2 sequences are DFQATT and SNEGSKA (reference sequence). Trimming left V 1 base short and J 3 bases short, with 10 bases between. The CDR3 loop spans 13 amino acids. The CDR3 DNA is TGCAGTGCTAGAGGAAGCGGCCTCTACGAGCAGTACTTC. It is translated as CSARGSGLYEQYF.

The rearrangement joins TRBV15 to TRBJ1-1, with no clear D. The CDR3 consists of 11 residues. Germline V CDR1 and CDR2: LNHNV, YYDKDF (reference sequence). V was trimmed by 6 bases and J by 7 bases, leaving 9 bases between them. The CDR3 is CATSDLHEAFF. CDR3 DNA: TGTGCCACCAGTGATCTCCATGAAGCTTTCTTT.

This clonotype has ten or more counts. J is TRBJ2-5 and V is TRBV2, with 8 bases matching TRBD2. With V trimmed by 3 bases and J by 4 bases, 4 bases remained unmatched. The germline V gene has CDR1 SNHLY and CDR2 FYNNEI. The CDR3 loop spans 14 amino acids. The CDR3 nucleotides are TGTGCCAGCAGTGACGGACTAGCCGCAGAGACCCAGTACTTC. It yields the protein CASSDGLAAETQYF.

Many counts were recorded for this clonotype. This rearrangement joins TRBV6-5 to TRBJ1-1; D is unclear. V was pared by 2 bases and J by 1 base, with 11 bases between. The CDR3 is made up of 15 amino acids. Germline V CDR1 and CDR2: MNHEY, SVGAGI. CDR3 in DNA: TGTGCCAGCAGTTACGCCGTTTTGGGGAACACTGAAGCTTTCTTT. Its translation is CASSYAVLGNTEAFF.

This clonotype has a count of ten or more. The CDR3 sequence: CASSPGTGLGTEAFF. Here the CDR3 DNA reads TGCGCCAGCAGCCCCGGGACAGGGCTGGGCACTGAAGCTTTCTTT. The chain carries TRBV5-1 and TRBJ1-1; TRBD1 matches 9 bases. The CDR3 spans 15 residues. J lost 4 bases, V lost 4 bases, and 8 bases had no gene match. In germline, CDR1 is SGHRS, CDR2 YFSETQ.

This sequence joins TRBV5-1 and TRBJ2-5, with D tentatively TRBD1 or TRBD2 (5 bases each). Germline loops: CDR1 SGHRS, CDR2 YFSETQ. CDR3 length equals 13 residues. V lost 4 bases to trimming and J lost 5 bases, with 12 bases between them. The CDR3 nucleotides are TGCGCCAGCAGCCGGGACCTGAGGGAGACCCAGTACTTC. Its protein product is CASSRDLRETQYF.

This clonotype has a count of ten or more. V gene TRBV6-1 combines with J gene TRBJ1-1; 8 nucleotides match TRBD1. In germline, CDR1 is MNHNS, CDR2 SASEGT. This CDR3 has 15 amino acids. J lost 1 base, V lost 2 bases, and 3 bases had no gene match. CDR3: CASSEMDRANTEAFF. CDR3 nucleotides: TGTGCCAGCAGTGAAATGGACAGGGCGAACACTGAAGCTTTCTTT.

This clonotype has at least ten counts. V gene TRBV19 combines with J gene TRBJ1-1, with unresolved D. The CDR3 runs to 15 residues. Germline CDR1 and CDR2: LNHDA and SQIVND (reference sequence). Trimming pared 4 bases from V and 0 bases from J, leaving 12 bases between. DNA of the CDR3: TGTGCCAGTAGTACCTCCGGAGGCCTGAACACTGAAGCTTTCTTT. Its translation: CASSTSGGLNTEAFF. Looking up the rest from reference TRBV19 and TRBJ1-1 gives the full variable domain: DGGITQSPKYLFRKEGQNVTLSCEQNLNHDAMYWYRQDPGQGLRLIYYSQIVNDFQKGDIAEGYSVSREKKESFPLTVTSAQKNPTAFYLCASSTSGGLNTEAFFGQGTRLTVV.